Given below is one T cell receptor beta chain in context. This specimen comes from a study of T cell changes during pregnancy in multiple sclerosis. This CDR3 is built from 14 residues. V lost 3 bases to trimming and J lost 7 bases, with 16 bases between them. Germline CDR1 reads SGDLS; CDR2 reads YYNGEE. The assay was immunoSEQ multiplex PCR, and TCRdb's table has in-frame clones only and misses some. The sample lists fewer than 55,000 clones; 85% to 95% were seen once. This TCR came from a female donor with multiple sclerosis, enrolled in a pregnancy study. The sample taken for sequencing was peripheral blood. The chain links TRBV9 to TRBJ1-1; a possible D gene is TRBD1 (5 bases). The CDR3 is CASSDLGTADEAFF. CDR3 nucleotide sequence: TGTGCCAGCAGCGATCTCGGGACGGCCGATGAAGCTTTCTTT.